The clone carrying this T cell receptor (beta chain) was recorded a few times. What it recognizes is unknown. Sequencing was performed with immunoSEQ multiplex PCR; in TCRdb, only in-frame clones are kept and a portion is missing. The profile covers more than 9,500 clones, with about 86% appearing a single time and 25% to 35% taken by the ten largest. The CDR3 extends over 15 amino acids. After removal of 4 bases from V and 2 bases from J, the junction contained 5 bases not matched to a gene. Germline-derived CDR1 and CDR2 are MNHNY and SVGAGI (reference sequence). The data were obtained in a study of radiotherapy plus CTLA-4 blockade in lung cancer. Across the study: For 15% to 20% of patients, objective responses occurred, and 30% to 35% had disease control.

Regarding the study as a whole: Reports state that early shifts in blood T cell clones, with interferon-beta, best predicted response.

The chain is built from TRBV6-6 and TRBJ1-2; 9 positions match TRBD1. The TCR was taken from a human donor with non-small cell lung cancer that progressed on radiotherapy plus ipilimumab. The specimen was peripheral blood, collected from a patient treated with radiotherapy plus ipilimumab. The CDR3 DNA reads TGTGCCAGCAGTTTAGGACAGGGGACGAACTATGGCTACACCTTC. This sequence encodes CASSLGQGTNYGYTF.